These 29 T cell receptor beta chains came from one sample sequenced in a study of T cells after yellow fever vaccination. TCRdb redid the calling of the 5' RACE reads with MiXCR, one entry per CDR3 protein. The profile covers some 550,000 distinct CDR3 sequences, with under 25% appearing a single time and roughly 13% taken by the ten largest. The starting material was PBMCs, obtained 15 days after the yellow fever booster vaccination. These receptors originate from a man in his thirties or forties who received the YFV17D yellow fever vaccine.

This clonotype has only a few counts. This sequence joins TRBV5-1 and TRBJ2-1; D may match TRBD1 or TRBD2 (5 bases each). CDR3 length: 12 residues. Germline V lookup: CDR1 SGHRS, CDR2 YFSETQ. Trimming cost V 0 bases and J 13 bases, with 11 bases left between them. For the CDR3, the DNA is TGCGCCAGCAGCTTGGAAGGGACCCCCCAGTTCTTC. Its protein product is CASSLEGTPQFF.

V and J are TRBV20-1 and TRBJ2-1; 16 nucleotides agree with TRBD2. V lost 5 bases, J lost 6 bases, and 7 bases stayed unmatched. Germline loops: CDR1 DFQATT, CDR2 SNEGSKA (reference sequence). This CDR3 has 16 amino acids. The CDR3 region is CSAPGTSGRATNEQFF. The CDR3 nucleotides read TGCAGTGCTCCTGGGACTAGCGGGAGGGCCACCAATGAGCAGTTCTTC.

The chain is built from TRBV7-2 and TRBJ2-3, with 7 bases fitting TRBD1. Unmatched junction bases numbered 9, after V lost 0 bases and J lost 0 bases. Germline lookup yields CDR1 SGHTA and CDR2 FQGNSA. This CDR3 has 18 amino acids. CDR3 DNA sequence: TGTGCCAGCAGCTTAGCGCTGACAGGGCCCCCTAGCACAGATACGCAGTATTTT. Encoded protein: CASSLALTGPPSTDTQYF. Full variable domain (rest looked up from reference TRBV7-2 and TRBJ2-3): GAGVSQSPSNKVTEKGKDVELRCDPISGHTALYWYRQSLGQGLEFLIYFQGNSAPDKSGLPSDRFSAERTGGSVSTLTIQRTQQEDSAVYLCASSLALTGPPSTDTQYFGPGTRLTVL.

The chain joins TRBV7-6 to TRBJ2-7; D not certain. Germline V CDR1 and CDR2: SGHVS, FNYEAQ. The CDR3 is made up of 13 amino acids. Trimming shortened V by 4 bases and J by 4 bases, and 11 bases separated the two germline ends. In nucleotides, the CDR3 is TGTGCCAGCAGCTCCGACGTGGGTTACGAGCAGTACTTC. Encoded protein: CASSSDVGYEQYF.

The DNA for the CDR3 is TGTGCCACCAGTGATACCACCCTTTTGACTAGCGGGAGGGCCGAGCAGTACTTC. Amino acid sequence: CATSDTTLLTSGRAEQYF. The gene calls are TRBV24-1 and TRBJ2-7, with TRBD2 matching 14 bases. The CDR3 consists of 18 residues. The ends lost 3 bases at V and 6 bases at J; junction bases unmatched: 12. CDR1 KGHDR and CDR2 SFDVKD come from the germline V gene.

V is TRBV12-5 and J is TRBJ2-1, with 7 bases identical to TRBD2. The CDR3 spans 16 residues. V shed 3 bases and J 10 bases; nucleotides not matched to a gene: 15. The germline V gene has CDR1 LGHNT and CDR2 FRNRAP. In DNA, the CDR3 is TGTGCTAGTGGTTTTTACGTCCGCGGGAGTCCTCGAGAGCAGTTCTTC. This gives the protein CASGFYVRGSPREQFF. The entire variable domain, with the rest obtained from reference TRBV12-5 and TRBJ2-1, is as follows: DARVTQTPRHKVTEMGQEVTMRCQPILGHNTVFWYRQTMMQGLELLAYFRNRAPLDDSGMPKDRFSAEMPDATLATLKIQPSEPRDSAVYFCASGFYVRGSPREQFFGPGTRLTVL.

The chain combines TRBV12-3 or TRBV12-4 with TRBJ2-2; a weak D match, TRBD1 (5 bases). CDR3 length: 16 amino acids. V was pared by 5 bases and J by 6 bases, with 19 bases between. The CDR3 is CASSPGHPLKAGELFF. The CDR3 DNA reads TGTGCCAGCAGTCCCGGACACCCACTTAAGGCCGGGGAGCTGTTTTTT.

This chain joins TRBV12-3 or TRBV12-4 and TRBJ2-2, with 8 bases that match TRBD1. The trim removed 6 bases at V and 3 bases at J, leaving 3 bases unmatched. The CDR3 runs to 14 residues. The CDR3 sequence: CASRGQVHTGELFF. The CDR3 DNA follows: TGTGCCAGCAGGGGACAGGTCCACACCGGGGAGCTGTTTTTT.

V and J are TRBV20-1 and TRBJ2-7; D is uncertain. Trimming pared 5 bases from V and 3 bases from J, leaving 11 bases between. There are 12 residues in the CDR3. The germline V gene has CDR1 DFQATT and CDR2 SNEGSKA (reference sequence). This chain's CDR3 is CSAANDNYEQYF. The CDR3 bases are TGCAGTGCTGCAAACGACAACTACGAGCAGTACTTC.

This clonotype was counted between two and nine times. This sequence joins TRBV12-3 or TRBV12-4 and TRBJ2-5; 7 nucleotides match TRBD1. The CDR3 has 15 amino acids. Germline trimming cut 3 bases from V and 4 bases from J; bases unmatched to any gene: 8. The DNA of the CDR3 is TGTGCCAGCAGTTTGTCCAGGGGGTATGTAGAGACCCAGTACTTC. Translation: CASSLSRGYVETQYF.

The CDR3 reads CAIQTRAPSPPPQETQYF. As DNA, the CDR3 is TGTGCCATCCAAACGCGGGCCCCCTCCCCGCCCCCACAAGAGACCCAGTACTTC. The rearrangement links TRBV10-3 to TRBJ2-5; a weak D match, TRBD2 (5 bases). V was cut by 8 bases and J by 2 bases, with 27 bases left in between. Germline CDR1 is ENHRY and CDR2 is SYGVKD. There are 18 residues in the CDR3.

The genes are TRBV3-1 and TRBJ2-3, with D perhaps assigned TRBD1 or TRBD2 (6 bases each). V lost 4 bases to trimming and J lost 4 bases, with 18 bases between them. The length of the CDR3 is 16 residues. Germline CDR1 reads LGHDT; CDR2 reads YNNKEL (reference sequence). Here the CDR3 DNA reads TGTGCCAGCAGCCCCCGGGGGAGAGGGGGAGCAGATACGCAGTATTTT. This sequence encodes CASSPRGRGGADTQYF.

In its sample, this clonotype was seen a few times. This chain joins TRBV7-2 and TRBJ1-4, with D tentatively TRBD1 (5 bases). V lost 2 bases, J lost 5 bases, and 12 bases lay in between. Germline CDR1 reads SGHTA; CDR2 reads FQGNSA. The CDR3 totals 15 residues. CDR3 residues: CASSLTDRWNEKLFF. CDR3 nucleotides: TGTGCCAGCAGCTTAACCGACAGATGGAATGAAAAACTGTTTTTT.

V is TRBV5-4 and J is TRBJ2-3; D perhaps matches TRBD1 (5 bases). The germline CDR1 and CDR2 sequences are SGHNT and YYREEE (reference sequence). V lost 5 bases and J lost 4, with 17 bases in between. CDR3 length: 15 residues. DNA of the CDR3: TGTGCCAGCAGTCCCCTAGGGGTCTCAGCAGATACGCAGTATTTT. Translated, it gives CASSPLGVSADTQYF.

This clonotype showed up just a few times. This sequence joins TRBV7-9 and TRBJ2-5, with D perhaps TRBD2 (5 bases). Trimming shortened V by 1 base and J by 1 base, and 10 bases separated the two germline ends. Germline CDR1 reads SEHNR; CDR2 reads FQNEAQ (reference sequence). The CDR3 totals 15 residues. The CDR3 here is CASSLVGGGQETQYF. DNA for the CDR3: TGTGCCAGCAGCTTAGTAGGCGGAGGCCAAGAGACCCAGTACTTC.

The chain links TRBV30 to TRBJ2-7, with D uncertain. The CDR3 consists of 12 residues. Trimming removed 2 bases at V and 2 bases at J, with 7 bases between. Germline CDR1 GTSNPN, CDR2 SVGIG (reference sequence). CDR3 in DNA: TGTGCCTGGAGTTGGGAAACCTACGAGCAGTACTTC. This codes for CAWSWETYEQYF.

The chain has TRBV20-1 and TRBJ2-1; 16 nucleotides align to TRBD2. The CDR3 is 17 amino acids. Germline CDR1 and CDR2: DFQATT and SNEGSKA (reference sequence). With 1 base clipped from V and 1 base from J, the junction kept 1 base outside the gene matches. DNA for the CDR3: TGCAGTGCTAGAGGGGGACTAGCGGGAGGGTCCTACAATGAGCAGTTCTTC. It translates to CSARGGLAGGSYNEQFF.

This rearrangement joins TRBV20-1 to TRBJ2-7; 11 bases map to TRBD2. With V trimmed by 3 bases and J by 6 bases, 10 bases remained unmatched. The CDR3 loop spans 15 amino acids. Looked up from germline, CDR1 is DFQATT and CDR2 is SNEGSKA (reference sequence). CDR3 sequence (DNA): TGCAGTGCTAGCCTGACTAGCGGGACCGGAGGCGAGCAGTACTTC. Residues: CSASLTSGTGGEQYF.

This chain uses TRBV29-1 with TRBJ2-1, with 9 positions matching TRBD2. Germline V gene lookup returns CDR1 SQVTM and CDR2 ANQGSEA. The J segment lost 5 bases and the V segment lost 1 base, leaving 9 bases of the junction unmatched. This CDR3 region has 16 residues. CDR3 DNA sequence: TGCAGCGTTGAAGTTGGAGCGGGAGGTGCGAACAATGAGCAGTTCTTC. This translates into CSVEVGAGGANNEQFF.

This clonotype was seen a few times. A much larger clone lies one base from this, so it may be a read error. The chain is built from TRBV12-3 or TRBV12-4 and TRBJ2-6; no clear D. The V and J ends lost 6 bases and 2 bases respectively, with 5 bases between them. The CDR3 totals 13 residues. The CDR3 protein is CASSPTGANVLTF. CDR3 coding DNA: TGTGCCAGCAGCCCCACTGGGGCCAACGTCCTGACTTTC.

The V gene is TRBV2, the J gene TRBJ2-5; 9 positions agree with TRBD2. The CDR3 has 16 residues. The ends lost 6 bases at V and 0 bases at J; junction bases unmatched: 8. From germline, CDR1 is SNHLY and CDR2 FYNNEI. In DNA, the CDR3 is TGTGCCAGCAGGGGGGGACTAGCAGCATACCAAGAGACCCAGTACTTC. It specifies CASRGGLAAYQETQYF.

V usage is TRBV6-1 and J usage is TRBJ2-1; 10 nucleotides line up with TRBD2. This CDR3 is 15 amino acids long. The ends lost 5 bases at V and 9 bases at J; junction bases unmatched: 10. Germline loops: CDR1 MNHNS, CDR2 SASEGT. The CDR3 protein is CASSPRSGRVGEQFF. As DNA, the CDR3 is TGTGCCAGCAGTCCTCGCAGCGGGAGGGTTGGTGAGCAGTTCTTC.

The table lists this clonotype with a few counts. The V and J genes are TRBV14 and TRBJ2-1, with 7 bases lining up with TRBD1. CDR1 SGHDN and CDR2 FVKESK come from the germline V gene. Trimming cost V 0 bases and J 8 bases; bases outside gene matches: 4. The CDR3 is 14 residues long. CDR3 in amino acids: CASSQDAQGDEQFF. The CDR3 DNA follows: TGTGCCAGCAGCCAAGATGCCCAGGGGGATGAGCAGTTCTTC.

This clonotype was seen more than once but under ten times. For the CDR3, the DNA is TGTGCCAGCAGCAACCCGGGACTAGCGGCCTACGAGCAGTACTTC. This encodes CASSNPGLAAYEQYF. The rearrangement uses TRBV13 and TRBJ2-7; 11 nucleotides align to TRBD2. Trimming at V came to 5 bases and at J to 2 bases, leaving 5 bases not matched to a gene. The CDR3 sequence is 15 residues long. Germline CDR1 reads PRHDT; CDR2 reads FYEKMQ (reference sequence).

This clonotype was observed a few times. The genes are TRBV7-2 and TRBJ1-2; D is undetermined. The germline gives CDR1 SGHTA, CDR2 FQGNSA. The CDR3 has 13 residues. V lost 3 bases, J lost 7 bases, and 12 bases lay in between. The CDR3 DNA follows: TGTGCCAGCAGCTTTAATGTTTATAGTGGCTACACCTTC. As protein: CASSFNVYSGYTF. The full variable domain, with the rest looked up from reference TRBV7-2 and TRBJ1-2, is GAGVSQSPSNKVTEKGKDVELRCDPISGHTALYWYRQSLGQGLEFLIYFQGNSAPDKSGLPSDRFSAERTGGSVSTLTIQRTQQEDSAVYLCASSFNVYSGYTFGSGTRLTVV.

This chain links TRBV5-5 with TRBJ2-3, with 8 bases matching TRBD2. V was clipped by 0 bases and J by 1 base; unmatched bases: 4. Germline lookup yields CDR1 SGHKS and CDR2 YYEKEE (reference sequence). This CDR3 is built from 16 residues. In DNA form, the CDR3 reads TGTGCCAGCAGCTTGGCCTTACTAGCGGGCACAGATACGCAGTATTTT. Its protein product is CASSLALLAGTDTQYF. Using reference TRBV5-5 and TRBJ2-3 for the parts outside the CDR3, the full variable domain is DAGVTQSPTHLIKTRGQQVTLRCSPISGHKSVSWYQQVLGQGPQFIFQYYEKEERGRGNFPDRFSARQFPNYSSELNVNALLLGDSALYLCASSLALLAGTDTQYFGPGTRLTVL.

The CDR3 loop reads CASSLNGPALDTQYF. In DNA form, the CDR3 reads TGTGCCAGCAGCTTGAACGGCCCAGCTTTAGATACGCAGTATTTT. The rearrangement links TRBV7-2 to TRBJ2-3; D unresolved. Germline lookup yields CDR1 SGHTA and CDR2 FQGNSA. Deletions cut 3 bases from V and 5 bases from J, with 15 bases between. The CDR3 has 15 amino acids.

A single count supports this clonotype. This rearrangement joins TRBV5-1 to TRBJ1-4, with D perhaps matching TRBD1 (5 bases). The CDR3 is made up of 20 amino acids. CDR1 and CDR2 (germline): SGHRS, YFSETQ. V was cut by 0 bases and J by 0 bases, with 21 bases left in between. The chain's CDR3 is CASSLGPVGAHFATNEKLFF. CDR3 in DNA: TGCGCCAGCAGCTTGGGCCCCGTAGGGGCCCACTTTGCAACTAATGAAAAACTGTTTTTT.

In its sample, this clonotype was seen a few times. The J gene is TRBJ1-1, the V gene TRBV20-1; no firm D call. Trimming shortened V by 2 bases and J by 2 bases, and 9 bases separated the two germline ends. The CDR3 totals 13 residues. CDR1 and CDR2 (germline): DFQATT, SNEGSKA (reference sequence). DNA of the CDR3: TGCAGTGCTAGACCGGGTATTAACACTGAAGCTTTCTTT. The encoded protein is CSARPGINTEAFF.